The TCR beta chain under discussion was sequenced for a study of blood T cell repertoires in COVID-19. Sequenced by immunoSEQ multiplex PCR; TCRdb stores in-frame clones only, minus some. The sample contains some 100,000 clones, less than 85% of which appear only once. Trimming cost V 3 bases and J 8 bases; bases outside gene matches: 11. The CDR3 totals 15 residues. The germline V gene encodes CDR1 SGHRS and CDR2 YFSETQ. Sequencing used peripheral blood. This sequence was found in a woman in her sixties with acute or convalescent COVID-19. The chain employs TRBV5-1 and TRBJ1-1; 9 bases map to TRBD1. CDR3 protein: CASSSQGALKSEAFF. CDR3 DNA sequence: TGCGCCAGCAGCTCACAGGGGGCGCTTAAGTCCGAAGCTTTCTTT.